This T cell receptor (beta chain) is from a study of Ad26.COV2.S vaccination and SARS-CoV-2 variants. Study details: Recipients of Ad26.COV2.S got it intramuscularly, once or twice 56 days apart.

As for this clone: Its antigen is undetermined.

The study, taken as a whole, reports: Spike-specific TCR breadth was greater after Ad26.COV2.S than placebo.

Noted treatment: around 19 received Ad26.COV2.S at low or high dose, single or two shots; roughly five received placebo; per-sample allocation not given. It was on day 63 after the first vaccine or placebo injection that samples were taken. TCRdb's table, derived via immunoSEQ multiplex PCR, lists solely in-frame clones and lacks some. The sample yields roughly 240,000 clones, more than 75% seen once. Source: peripheral blood, taken in a trial of Ad26.COV2.S vaccine versus placebo. This clonotype was sampled from a person aged 18-60 years who received the Ad26.COV2.S COVID-19 vaccine or a placebo.

In DNA, the CDR3 is TGTGCCAGCAGCCAGTACCCGGGGGCTAGCGGATACGAGCAGTACTTC. Translated, it gives CASSQYPGASGYEQYF. This rearrangement joins TRBV3-1 (or the pseudogene TRBV3-2) to TRBJ2-7; D perhaps matches TRBD2 (7 bases). V was shortened by 3 bases and J by 4 bases, with 19 bases between the two germline ends. CDR3 size: 16 residues. CDR1 is LGHDT and CDR2 is YNNKEL in the germline V gene (reference sequence).